This T cell receptor beta chain was sequenced during a study of a mutant IDH1 vaccine in newly diagnosed glioma. The V gene's germline CDR1 is LNHDA and CDR2 SQIVND (reference sequence). V dropped 5 bases and J dropped 7; count of bases not matched to a gene: 2. The CDR3 totals 13 residues. The repertoire was sequenced with immunoSEQ multiplex PCR; TCRdb's copy has only in-frame clones and lacks some. The sample includes about 11,000 clones, around 85% of them seen just once. Time point given: week 47, end of study. The content of each vaccine dose was 300 ug of mutant IDH1 20-mer peptide, and topical imiquimod accompanied it. This clone was detected once. The antigen remains undetermined.

The receptor was derived from a man aged 30-40 years with glioma. The chain links TRBV19 to TRBJ2-1; TRBD1 matches at 10 bases. The material sequenced was PBMCs, taken from a glioma patient whose treatment included an IDH1 peptide vaccine. The CDR3 loop is CASSPDRGNEQFF. The CDR3 DNA sequence: TGTGCCAGTAGTCCGGACAGGGGGAATGAGCAGTTCTTC.